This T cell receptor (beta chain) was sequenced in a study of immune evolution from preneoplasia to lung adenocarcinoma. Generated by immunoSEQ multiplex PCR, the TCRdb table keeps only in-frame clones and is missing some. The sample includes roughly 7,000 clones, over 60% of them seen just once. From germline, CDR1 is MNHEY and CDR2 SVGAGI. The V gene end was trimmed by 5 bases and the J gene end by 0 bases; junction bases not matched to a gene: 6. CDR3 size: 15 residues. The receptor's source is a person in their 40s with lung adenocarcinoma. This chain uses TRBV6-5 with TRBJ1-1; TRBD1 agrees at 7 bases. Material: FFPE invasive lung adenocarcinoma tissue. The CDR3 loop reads CASSLSQGMNTEAFF. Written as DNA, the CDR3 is TGTGCCAGCAGTCTATCACAGGGGATGAACACTGAAGCTTTCTTT.